The rows below give T cell receptor beta chains drawn from one sample of a study of blood T cell repertoires in COVID-19. Profiling relied on immunoSEQ multiplex PCR, and the TCRdb table lists in-frame clones only, not all of them. The sample comprises 50,000 to 75,000 clones, around 82% of which are singletons, and about 20% rests with the top ten. Sequenced input: peripheral blood. These receptor sequences come from an older man with active or convalescent COVID-19. Each CDR3 is given with its conserved first and last residue. Fields, in order: V gene, D gene, clone size, J gene, CDR3 protein, CDR3 DNA. A D gene is named only where the DNA matches it firmly. Expanded clones get a size class; other rows say once, few or many, or leave the size out.

v_call: TRBV7-2
d_call: -
clone_size: -
j_call: TRBJ2-5
cdr3_aa: CASSADRSSSQETQYF
cdr3_nt: TGTGCCAGCAGCGCGGACAGATCGTCTTCGCAAGAGACCCAGTACTTC

v_call: TRBV6-6
d_call: TRBD1
clone_size: -
j_call: TRBJ1-3
cdr3_aa: CASRRDREANTIYF
cdr3_nt: TGTGCCAGCAGACGGGACAGGGAGGCCAACACCATATATTTT

v_call: TRBV10-3
d_call: -
clone_size: -
j_call: TRBJ2-3
cdr3_aa: CAISEAGRVTLQYF
cdr3_nt: TGTGCCATCAGTGAGGCGGGTAGAGTAACTTTACAGTATTTT

v_call: TRBV19
d_call: -
clone_size: few
j_call: TRBJ1-1
cdr3_aa: CASIPGWGLNTEAFF
cdr3_nt: TGTGCCAGTATCCCTGGATGGGGGCTAAACACTGAAGCTTTCTTT

v_call: TRBV19
d_call: TRBD1
clone_size: few
j_call: TRBJ2-2
cdr3_aa: CASSHLQGAYTGELFF
cdr3_nt: TGTGCCAGTAGTCATCTGCAGGGGGCGTACACCGGGGAGCTGTTTTTT

v_call: TRBV19
d_call: TRBD2
clone_size: many
j_call: TRBJ2-5
cdr3_aa: CASSPRILAGGQETQYF
cdr3_nt: TGTGCCAGTAGTCCCCGCATACTAGCGGGGGGGCAAGAGACCCAGTACTTC

v_call: TRBV7-2
d_call: -
clone_size: -
j_call: TRBJ2-7
cdr3_aa: CASSLYGYEQYF
cdr3_nt: TGTGCCAGCAGCTTATACGGCTACGAGCAGTACTTC

v_call: TRBV5-1
d_call: TRBD1
clone_size: few
j_call: TRBJ1-1
cdr3_aa: CASSSLQGALSEAFF
cdr3_nt: TGCGCCAGCAGCTCCCTACAGGGGGCGCTTTCTGAAGCTTTCTTT

v_call: TRBV3-1/TRBV3-2
d_call: -
clone_size: few
j_call: TRBJ2-7
cdr3_aa: CASSQDPRYEQYF
cdr3_nt: TGTGCCAGCAGCCAAGATCCGAGATACGAGCAGTACTTC

v_call: TRBV4-1
d_call: TRBD1
clone_size: -
j_call: TRBJ2-7
cdr3_aa: CASSGRDSAYEQYF
cdr3_nt: TGCGCCAGCAGCGGAAGGGACAGCGCCTACGAGCAGTACTTC

v_call: TRBV28
d_call: -
clone_size: -
j_call: TRBJ1-4
cdr3_aa: CASSLRQQGLDEKLFF
cdr3_nt: TGTGCCAGCAGTTTAAGGCAGCAGGGGTTAGACGAAAAACTGTTTTTT

v_call: TRBV27
d_call: TRBD1
clone_size: few
j_call: TRBJ2-7
cdr3_aa: CASSQRTGGIYEQYF
cdr3_nt: TGTGCCAGCAGTCAGCGGACAGGGGGAATTTACGAGCAGTACTTC

v_call: TRBV4-2
d_call: TRBD2
clone_size: -
j_call: TRBJ2-7
cdr3_aa: CASSQDAGEPWEQYF
cdr3_nt: TGTGCCAGCAGCCAAGATGCGGGGGAGCCTTGGGAGCAGTACTTC

v_call: TRBV19
d_call: -
clone_size: -
j_call: TRBJ2-5
cdr3_aa: CASSQGGTGETQYF
cdr3_nt: TGTGCCAGTAGTCAAGGAGGAACCGGGGAGACCCAGTACTTC

v_call: TRBV5-1
d_call: TRBD1
clone_size: -
j_call: TRBJ1-4
cdr3_aa: CASSLGRGQEKLFF
cdr3_nt: TGCGCCAGCAGCTTGGGCAGGGGACAGGAAAAACTGTTTTTT

v_call: TRBV5-5
d_call: TRBD1
clone_size: -
j_call: TRBJ2-7
cdr3_aa: CASSLSGTAAYEQYF
cdr3_nt: TGTGCCAGCAGCTTGTCCGGGACAGCAGCCTACGAGCAGTACTTC

v_call: TRBV2
d_call: TRBD1
clone_size: few
j_call: TRBJ2-1
cdr3_aa: CASSGTGGIEQFF
cdr3_nt: TGTGCCAGCAGCGGGACAGGGGGGATTGAGCAGTTCTTC

v_call: TRBV5-4
d_call: TRBD1
clone_size: few
j_call: TRBJ1-2
cdr3_aa: CASSLMQGGYGYTF
cdr3_nt: TGTGCCAGCAGCTTGATGCAGGGGGGCTATGGCTACACCTTC

v_call: TRBV5-4
d_call: -
clone_size: few
j_call: TRBJ1-1
cdr3_aa: CASRASVAVDTEAFF
cdr3_nt: TGTGCCAGCAGGGCGTCGGTGGCGGTCGACACTGAAGCTTTCTTT

v_call: TRBV19
d_call: -
clone_size: -
j_call: TRBJ1-1
cdr3_aa: CASSFTPGAVTEAFF
cdr3_nt: TGTGCCAGTAGTTTCACCCCAGGGGCGGTCACTGAAGCTTTCTTT

v_call: TRBV6-6
d_call: -
clone_size: -
j_call: TRBJ1-2
cdr3_aa: CASSYSMWQNYGYTF
cdr3_nt: TGTGCCAGCAGTTACTCAATGTGGCAGAACTATGGCTACACCTTC

v_call: TRBV18
d_call: -
clone_size: -
j_call: TRBJ1-1
cdr3_aa: CASSPMGRVTEAFF
cdr3_nt: TGTGCCAGCTCACCAATGGGCAGGGTCACTGAAGCTTTCTTT

v_call: TRBV3-1/TRBV3-2
d_call: -
clone_size: -
j_call: TRBJ2-1
cdr3_aa: CASSQAGPYNEQFF
cdr3_nt: TGTGCCAGCAGCCAGGCAGGTCCTTACAATGAGCAGTTCTTC

v_call: TRBV13
d_call: TRBD1
clone_size: -
j_call: TRBJ1-2
cdr3_aa: CASSVRTGGFFRYGYTF
cdr3_nt: TGTGCCAGCAGCGTCCGGACAGGGGGTTTTTTTAGGTATGGCTACACCTTC

v_call: TRBV3-1/TRBV3-2
d_call: TRBD1
clone_size: -
j_call: TRBJ1-2
cdr3_aa: CASSQGTGRGSF
cdr3_nt: TGTGCCAGCAGCCAGGGGACAGGGCGCGGTTCCTTC

v_call: TRBV29-1
d_call: -
clone_size: few
j_call: TRBJ1-1
cdr3_aa: CSEQLNTAEAFF
cdr3_nt: TGCAGCGAACAATTGAACACCGCTGAAGCTTTCTTT

v_call: TRBV4-1
d_call: TRBD2
clone_size: -
j_call: TRBJ2-2
cdr3_aa: CASSQLPGLAGVSGTGELFF
cdr3_nt: TGCGCCAGCAGCCAACTCCCGGGACTAGCGGGGGTCAGTGGCACCGGGGAGCTGTTTTTT

v_call: TRBV15
d_call: -
clone_size: few
j_call: TRBJ2-2
cdr3_aa: CATSSAHRGGAGELFF
cdr3_nt: TGTGCCACCAGCAGTGCCCACAGGGGAGGAGCCGGGGAGCTGTTTTTT

v_call: TRBV28
d_call: -
clone_size: -
j_call: TRBJ2-5
cdr3_aa: CASYPGDGETQYF
cdr3_nt: TGTGCCAGCTATCCGGGTGACGGGGAGACCCAGTACTTC

v_call: TRBV13
d_call: TRBD1
clone_size: -
j_call: TRBJ1-2
cdr3_aa: CASSLGQAAYGYTF
cdr3_nt: TGTGCCAGCAGCTTGGGACAGGCGGCCTATGGCTACACCTTC

v_call: TRBV28
d_call: -
clone_size: once
j_call: TRBJ1-2
cdr3_aa: CASGRGSSYTF
cdr3_nt: TGTGCCAGCGGAAGGGGTTCTAGCTACACCTTC

v_call: TRBV5-4
d_call: TRBD1
clone_size: -
j_call: TRBJ2-1
cdr3_aa: CASSLLDRGRNEQFF
cdr3_nt: TGTGCCAGCAGCTTGTTGGACAGGGGGCGCAATGAGCAGTTCTTC

v_call: TRBV6-6
d_call: -
clone_size: -
j_call: TRBJ2-3
cdr3_aa: CASRSRWGNTDTQYF
cdr3_nt: TGTGCCAGCAGATCACGATGGGGCAACACAGATACGCAGTATTTT

v_call: TRBV30
d_call: -
clone_size: -
j_call: TRBJ1-4
cdr3_aa: CAWSPTPAGEKLFF
cdr3_nt: TGTGCCTGGAGTCCTACACCCGCGGGGGAAAAACTGTTTTTT

v_call: TRBV15
d_call: -
clone_size: -
j_call: TRBJ1-1
cdr3_aa: CATSRGREYTEAFF
cdr3_nt: TGTGCCACCAGCAGAGGACGGGAGTACACTGAAGCTTTCTTT

v_call: TRBV19
d_call: -
clone_size: -
j_call: TRBJ1-3
cdr3_aa: CASSTGEDGNTIYF
cdr3_nt: TGTGCCAGTAGTACCGGGGAGGACGGAAACACCATATATTTT

v_call: TRBV6-5
d_call: -
clone_size: -
j_call: TRBJ2-7
cdr3_aa: CASSYGPHEQYF
cdr3_nt: TGTGCCAGCAGTTACGGCCCCCACGAGCAGTACTTC

v_call: TRBV6-1
d_call: TRBD1
clone_size: -
j_call: TRBJ1-2
cdr3_aa: CASSDEGQGVYGYTF
cdr3_nt: TGTGCCAGCAGTGATGAGGGACAGGGGGTCTATGGCTACACCTTC

v_call: TRBV5-1
d_call: -
clone_size: once
j_call: TRBJ2-3
cdr3_aa: CASSSGTSTSTDTQYF
cdr3_nt: TGCGCCAGCAGCTCGGGGACAAGTACTAGCACAGATACGCAGTATTTT

v_call: TRBV7-2
d_call: -
clone_size: -
j_call: TRBJ1-2
cdr3_aa: CASSHPGGGYTF
cdr3_nt: TGTGCCAGCAGCCATCCAGGCGGGGGCTACACCTTC

v_call: TRBV6-4
d_call: TRBD1
clone_size: -
j_call: TRBJ1-2
cdr3_aa: CASSQGQGRYGYTF
cdr3_nt: TGTGCCAGCAGTCAGGGACAGGGGCGCTATGGCTACACCTTC

v_call: TRBV9
d_call: TRBD2
clone_size: -
j_call: TRBJ2-1
cdr3_aa: CASSASGTSFEQFF
cdr3_nt: TGTGCCAGCAGCGCATCCGGGACTAGCTTTGAGCAGTTCTTC

v_call: TRBV2
d_call: TRBD1
clone_size: few
j_call: TRBJ1-2
cdr3_aa: CATGDSTNYGYTF
cdr3_nt: TGTGCCACGGGGGACAGCACTAACTATGGCTACACCTTC

v_call: TRBV6-5
d_call: -
clone_size: -
j_call: TRBJ2-1
cdr3_aa: CASSYGRASYNEQFF
cdr3_nt: TGTGCCAGCAGTTACGGGCGGGCAAGTTACAATGAGCAGTTCTTC

v_call: TRBV24-1
d_call: -
clone_size: few
j_call: TRBJ1-5
cdr3_aa: CATSAGLVNQPQHF
cdr3_nt: TGTGCCACCAGTGCAGGACTGGTCAATCAGCCCCAGCATTTT

v_call: TRBV19
d_call: -
clone_size: -
j_call: TRBJ2-7
cdr3_aa: CASSIGGGPYEQYF
cdr3_nt: TGTGCCAGTAGTATCGGAGGGGGCCCCTACGAGCAGTACTTC

v_call: TRBV3-1/TRBV3-2
d_call: TRBD1
clone_size: -
j_call: TRBJ2-7
cdr3_aa: CASSLRTGAEQYF
cdr3_nt: TGTGCCAGCAGCCTACGGACAGGGGCCGAGCAGTACTTC

v_call: TRBV18
d_call: TRBD1
clone_size: -
j_call: TRBJ1-1
cdr3_aa: CASSRSRDRNTEAFF
cdr3_nt: TGTGCCAGCTCACGCAGTAGGGACAGGAACACTGAAGCTTTCTTT

v_call: TRBV28
d_call: TRBD1
clone_size: -
j_call: TRBJ2-7
cdr3_aa: CASSLGGGDRGHEQYF
cdr3_nt: TGTGCCAGCAGTTTAGGGGGTGGGGACAGGGGTCACGAGCAGTACTTC

v_call: TRBV13
d_call: -
clone_size: -
j_call: TRBJ1-4
cdr3_aa: CASSFYTTNEKLFF
cdr3_nt: TGTGCCAGCAGCTTCTATACAACTAATGAAAAACTGTTTTTT

v_call: TRBV14
d_call: -
clone_size: few
j_call: TRBJ2-7
cdr3_aa: CASSRSGPTYEQYF
cdr3_nt: TGTGCCAGCAGCCGTTCAGGGCCCACCTACGAGCAGTACTTC

v_call: TRBV19
d_call: TRBD1
clone_size: -
j_call: TRBJ1-5
cdr3_aa: CASSSRQGRVGNQPQHF
cdr3_nt: TGTGCCAGTAGTAGCCGACAGGGTAGGGTTGGCAATCAGCCCCAGCATTTT

v_call: TRBV10-3
d_call: TRBD2
clone_size: -
j_call: TRBJ2-1
cdr3_aa: CAIMREGVEQFF
cdr3_nt: TGTGCCATCATGCGGGAGGGGGTTGAGCAGTTCTTC

v_call: TRBV29-1
d_call: -
clone_size: few
j_call: TRBJ2-7
cdr3_aa: CSDSRGYEQYF
cdr3_nt: TGCAGCGATTCCAGGGGCTACGAGCAGTACTTC

v_call: TRBV19
d_call: -
clone_size: -
j_call: TRBJ2-7
cdr3_aa: CASSSATTAYEQYF
cdr3_nt: TGTGCCAGTAGTTCCGCAACTACCGCGTACGAGCAGTACTTC